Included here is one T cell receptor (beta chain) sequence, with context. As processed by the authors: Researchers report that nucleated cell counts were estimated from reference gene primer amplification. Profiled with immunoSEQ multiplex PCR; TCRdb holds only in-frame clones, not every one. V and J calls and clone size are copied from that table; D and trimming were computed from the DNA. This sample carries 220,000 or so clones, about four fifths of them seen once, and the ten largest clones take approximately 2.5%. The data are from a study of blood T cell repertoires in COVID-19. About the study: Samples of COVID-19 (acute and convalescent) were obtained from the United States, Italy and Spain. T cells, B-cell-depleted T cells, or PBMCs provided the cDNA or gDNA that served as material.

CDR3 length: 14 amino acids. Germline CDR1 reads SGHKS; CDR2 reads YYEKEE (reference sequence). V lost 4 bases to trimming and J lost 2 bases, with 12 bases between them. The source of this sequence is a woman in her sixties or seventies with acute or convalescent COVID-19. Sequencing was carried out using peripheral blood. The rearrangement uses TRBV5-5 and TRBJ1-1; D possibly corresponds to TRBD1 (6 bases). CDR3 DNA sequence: TGTGCCAGCAGCACCGGGACACCAAACACTGAAGCTTTCTTT. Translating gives CASSTGTPNTEAFF.